Each of the 23 T cell receptor beta chains below was sequenced from the same sample in a study of blood T cell repertoires in COVID-19. Method: immunoSEQ multiplex PCR; TCRdb's copy keeps in-frame clones and lacks some. Here the sample spans some 150,000 clones, around 92% being singletons. Sequencing input: peripheral blood. These receptors all stem from a man aged 60 to 75 with acute or convalescent COVID-19.

The rearrangement joins TRBV5-1 to TRBJ1-5; 8 bases are shared with TRBD1. After removal of 5 bases from V and 6 bases from J, the junction contained 7 bases not matched to a gene. The germline V gene has CDR1 SGHRS and CDR2 YFSETQ. There are 14 residues in the CDR3. In DNA, the CDR3 is TGCGCCAGCAGTGCAGGACAGGGCAGTCAGCCCCAGCATTTT. This codes for CASSAGQGSQPQHF. The full variable domain, rest sourced from reference TRBV5-1 and TRBJ1-5, is KAGVTQTPRYLIKTRGQQVTLSCSPISGHRSVSWYQQTPGQGLQFLFEYFSETQRNKGNFPGRFSGRQFSNSRSEMNVSTLELGDSALYLCASSAGQGSQPQHFGDGTRLSIL.

A remark on this clone: The junction does not match germline at one end; this may be a read error. V gene TRBV7-9 combines with J gene TRBJ1-2, with TRBD1 identical over 10 bases. This CDR3 has 16 amino acids. CDR1 is SEHNR and CDR2 is FQNEAQ in the germline V gene (reference sequence). CDR3 region: CASSLALSGTGAGYTF. In DNA, the CDR3 is TGTGCCAGCAGCTTAGCCTTATCCGGGACAGGGGCTGGCTATACCTTC.

This clone was observed a few times. The chain couples TRBV5-4 to TRBJ1-1; TRBD1 aligns across 8 bases. V gave up 1 base and J gave up 4 bases; unmatched junction bases: 6. The CDR3 contains 15 residues. Germline V gene data show CDR1 as SGHNT and CDR2 as YYREEE (reference sequence). CDR3 sequence: CASSLQGALSTEAFF. CDR3 nucleotides: TGTGCCAGCAGCTTGCAGGGGGCGTTGAGCACTGAAGCTTTCTTT.

The chain uses TRBV7-9 and TRBJ1-3; D is undetermined. Per germline, CDR1 SEHNR and CDR2 FQNEAQ (reference sequence). CDR3 length: 14 amino acids. V was shortened by 1 base and J by 2 bases, with 6 bases between the two germline ends. The chain's CDR3 is CASSLGYAGNTIYF. The CDR3 nucleotides read TGTGCCAGCAGCTTAGGCTACGCTGGAAACACCATATATTTT.

Note on this clone: A read error may produce the germline difference seen at one junction end. This chain connects TRBV7-7 to TRBJ2-5, with D tentatively TRBD1 or TRBD2 (7 bases each). The CDR3 totals 14 residues. Germline V gives CDR1 SSHAT, CDR2 FNYEAQ (reference sequence). CDR3 DNA sequence: TGTGCTAGCAGCTTAGGGGGCGCGGGGGCCGCCCAGTACTTC. As protein: CASSLGGAGAAQYF.

The chain uses TRBV12-3 or TRBV12-4 and TRBJ1-2, with unresolved D. The ends were cut back, 8 bases at V and 4 bases at J, with 11 bases in the middle. The CDR3 consists of 12 residues. CDR3 loop: CASRGPSYGYTF. CDR3 DNA sequence: TGTGCCAGCCGCGGGCCGTCCTATGGCTACACCTTC.

This chain connects TRBV7-2 to TRBJ1-2, with TRBD1 matching 8 bases. V was pared by 1 base and J by 0 bases, with 4 bases of the junction left unmatched. Germline CDR1 reads SGHTA; CDR2 reads FQGNSA. The CDR3 is made up of 16 amino acids. Written as DNA, the CDR3 is TGTGCCAGCAGCTTAGTCCTGACAGGGGCTAACTATGGCTACACCTTC. Translated, it gives CASSLVLTGANYGYTF.

The chain joins TRBV9 to TRBJ2-1; 7 nucleotides agree with TRBD2. The ends lost 0 bases at V and 4 bases at J; junction bases unmatched: 4. Looked up from germline, CDR1 is SGDLS and CDR2 is YYNGEE. This CDR3 is 15 amino acids long. The CDR3 bases are TGTGCCAGCAGCGTAGAGGAGCGGGGTTACAATGAGCAGTTCTTC. The encoded protein is CASSVEERGYNEQFF.

The chain links TRBV30 to TRBJ1-4, with 8 bases identical to TRBD1. CDR1 GTSNPN and CDR2 SVGIG come from the germline V gene (reference sequence). The CDR3 length is 14 residues. V shed 1 base, J shed 11 bases, and the junction held 9 bases outside the gene matches. The CDR3, as DNA: TGTGCCTGGAGTGCCGACAGGGGAATCGGCAAACTGTTTTTT. Residues: CAWSADRGIGKLFF.

This clone was counted a few times. The chain carries TRBV5-4 and TRBJ2-7; 9 bases agree with TRBD1. The germline gives CDR1 SGHNT, CDR2 YYREEE (reference sequence). There are 15 residues in the CDR3. The J segment lost 4 bases and the V segment lost 0 bases, leaving 5 bases of the junction unmatched. The CDR3 region is CASSLAGTGFYEQYF. The DNA of the CDR3 is TGTGCCAGCAGCTTGGCCGGGACAGGGTTTTACGAGCAGTACTTC.

The rearrangement links TRBV15 to TRBJ2-7, with D tentatively TRBD2 (6 bases). The CDR3 loop spans 14 amino acids. V shed 7 bases and J shed 5 bases, with 18 bases lying between them. Germline CDR1 and CDR2: LNHNV and YYDKDF (reference sequence). The CDR3 spells CATTISGGPNEQYF. The DNA for the CDR3 is TGTGCCACCACTATTTCCGGGGGTCCCAACGAGCAGTACTTC.

The V gene is TRBV12-3 or TRBV12-4, the J gene TRBJ1-4; no clear D. The CDR3 totals 13 residues. The V and J ends lost 5 bases and 8 bases respectively, with 12 bases between them. This chain's CDR3 is CASSKSRLEKLFF. Written as DNA, the CDR3 is TGTGCCAGCAGTAAATCCAGGCTCGAAAAACTGTTTTTT.

This chain links TRBV6-5 with TRBJ2-5, with a weak D call TRBD1 (5 bases). Trimming shortened V by 6 bases and J by 0 bases, and 11 bases separated the two germline ends. Germline values: CDR1 MNHEY, CDR2 SVGAGI. CDR3 size: 14 residues. The CDR3 coding sequence is TGTGCCAGCAGATTGCGACAGAACCAAGAGACCCAGTACTTC. Residues: CASRLRQNQETQYF.

The gene calls are TRBV9 and TRBJ1-1, with D maybe TRBD1 (5 bases). The length of the CDR3 is 15 residues. Germline V lookup: CDR1 SGDLS, CDR2 YYNGEE. V lost 2 bases and J lost 4, with 15 bases in between. The CDR3 DNA is TGTGCCAGCAGCGTTGATGGCGGGGGGAGCACTGAAGCTTTCTTT. This sequence encodes CASSVDGGGSTEAFF.

The chain joins TRBV7-2 to TRBJ2-7; no clear D gene. CDR1 and CDR2 (germline): SGHTA, FQGNSA. The CDR3 has 14 amino acids. Trimming removed 1 base at V and 5 bases at J, with 12 bases between. The CDR3, as DNA: TGTGCCAGCAGCTTAGGATCAGGTCTGAACGAGCAGTACTTC. This codes for CASSLGSGLNEQYF.

The V and J genes are TRBV7-8 and TRBJ1-5, with D perhaps TRBD1 (5 bases). The CDR3 is made up of 15 amino acids. Trimming took 0 bases from V and 4 from J, leaving 10 bases between them. Germline-derived CDR1 and CDR2 are SGHVS and FQNEAQ. CDR3 sequence (DNA): TGTGCCAGCAGCTTAGCTGGGGCCCCGAATCAGCCCCAGCATTTT. Its translation is CASSLAGAPNQPQHF.

Of note for this clone: At one of its ends the junction is not consistent with the germline gene, which may arise from a read error. The rearrangement uses TRBV5-8 and TRBJ2-7; TRBD1 might be the D (6 bases). Germline CDR1 SGHTS, CDR2 YDEGEE. The CDR3 has 13 residues. This chain's CDR3 is CASSLPPAGEQNF. The CDR3 nucleotides are TGTGCCAGCAGCTTGCCCCCCGCAGGGGAGCAGAACTTC.

V gene TRBV5-1 combines with J gene TRBJ2-7; the match to TRBD1 covers 10 bases. CDR3 size: 15 residues. V dropped 6 bases and J dropped 3; count of bases not matched to a gene: 9. CDR1 and CDR2 from the germline V gene are SGHRS and YFSETQ. The CDR3 region is CASKPPGTGVYEQYF. CDR3 bases: TGCGCCAGCAAACCTCCTGGGACAGGGGTCTACGAGCAGTACTTC. The variable domain in full, with the rest retrieved from reference TRBV5-1 and TRBJ2-7, is KAGVTQTPRYLIKTRGQQVTLSCSPISGHRSVSWYQQTPGQGLQFLFEYFSETQRNKGNFPGRFSGRQFSNSRSEMNVSTLELGDSALYLCASKPPGTGVYEQYFGPGTRLTVT.

The CDR3 protein is CASSQGYRGGFTEAFF. In DNA, the CDR3 is TGCGCCAGCAGCCAAGGATACAGGGGTGGGTTCACTGAAGCTTTCTTT. This chain joins TRBV4-3 and TRBJ1-1; 7 nucleotides match TRBD1. The CDR3 is made up of 16 amino acids. V lost 1 base and J lost 4; bases outside the gene matches: 9. Germline CDR1 reads LGHNA; CDR2 reads YSLEER.

This clone was seen a few times. V is TRBV19 and J is TRBJ1-5; 9 bases line up with TRBD1. The CDR3 extends over 22 amino acids. Germline trimming cut 1 base from V and 0 bases from J; bases unmatched to any gene: 19. Germline CDR1 and CDR2: LNHDA and SQIVND (reference sequence). CDR3 DNA: TGTGCCAGTAGTATAGCGAACAGGGGGCCGGGGTATCAAACAAGTAGCAATCAGCCCCAGCATTTT. Translating gives CASSIANRGPGYQTSSNQPQHF.

V and J are TRBV7-2 and TRBJ1-4; TRBD1 matches 9 bases. Germline CDR1 reads SGHTA; CDR2 reads FQGNSA. The CDR3 is 15 residues long. The V segment lost 5 bases and the J segment 8 bases; nucleotides outside the gene matches: 9. CDR3 in DNA: TGTGCCAGCAGCCGTTTGGGGACAGGGTCCGAAAAACTGTTTTTT. This codes for CASSRLGTGSEKLFF.

The rearrangement links TRBV5-5 to TRBJ2-1; TRBD2 agrees at 9 bases. Unmatched junction bases numbered 9, after V lost 0 bases and J lost 8 bases. Germline CDR1 is SGHKS and CDR2 is YYEKEE (reference sequence). The CDR3 contains 16 residues. CDR3 in DNA: TGTGCCAGCAGCTTGGGTGTGTCTAGCGGGGATGATGAGCAGTTCTTC. This translates into CASSLGVSSGDDEQFF.

The chain is built from TRBV25-1 and TRBJ1-5, with TRBD1 as a possible D gene (5 bases). The germline gives CDR1 MGHDK, CDR2 SYGVNS. Trimming stripped 4 bases from V and 5 bases from J, with 12 bases between. This CDR3 has 14 residues. The CDR3 DNA sequence: TGTGCCAGCAGTGTAGGGGCGCAGGATCAGCCCCAGCATTTT. Encoded protein: CASSVGAQDQPQHF. The full variable domain, completed using reference TRBV25-1 and TRBJ1-5, is EADIYQTPRYLVIGTGKKITLECSQTMGHDKMYWYQQDPGMELHLIHYSYGVNSTEKGDLSSESTVSRIRTEHFPLTLESARPSHTSQYLCASSVGAQDQPQHFGDGTRLSIL.